This T cell receptor (beta chain) was recovered during a study of blood T cell repertoires in COVID-19. Study summary: The United States, Italy and Spain were the sources of the acute and convalescent COVID-19 samples. T cells, B-cell-depleted T cells, or PBMCs supplied cDNA or gDNA.

As processed by the authors: Reference gene primer amplification gave estimated nucleated cell counts. Measured with immunoSEQ multiplex PCR; TCRdb has only the in-frame clones, and not every one. V and J calls plus clone size are reproduced from that table; the DNA served to infer D and trimming. The table lists around 180,000 clones, around 88% of them singletons. Deletions cut 0 bases from V and 12 bases from J, with 17 bases between. There are 13 residues in the CDR3. Per germline, CDR1 GTSNPN and CDR2 SVGIG (reference sequence). The sequencing sample was made of peripheral blood. The origin of this receptor is a woman in her twenties or thirties with acute or convalescent COVID-19. This chain uses TRBV30 with TRBJ1-1, with a possible D match to TRBD1 (6 bases). In DNA, the CDR3 is TGTGCCTGGAGTGTAGTGGGGGCGCCGGTAACTTTCTTT. It yields the protein CAWSVVGAPVTFF.